A single sample gave rise to the 8 T cell receptor beta chains below, sequenced in a study of T cell responses to AZD1222 COVID-19 vaccine. Some clones are missing from TCRdb's copy, which holds only in-frame ones; the method was immunoSEQ multiplex PCR. The sample records some 80,000 clones, 70% to 90% being singletons. The sequencing used peripheral blood, collected on day 0 of AZD1222 vaccination. The source of these receptors is an adult in good health.

This chain's CDR3 is CASSEALGQAGSYTF. For the CDR3, the DNA is TGTGCCAGCAGTGAAGCTCTTGGGCAGGCGGGGAGCTACACCTTC. The genes are TRBV6-1 and TRBJ1-2; D unclear. The CDR3 is made up of 15 amino acids. CDR1 is MNHNS and CDR2 is SASEGT in the germline V gene. Trimming cost V 0 bases and J 9 bases, with 17 bases left between them.

This sequence joins TRBV6-5 and TRBJ1-2; 7 bases line up with TRBD1. J was trimmed by 4 bases and V by 6 bases; bases with no gene match: 8. CDR1 MNHEY and CDR2 SVGAGI come from the germline V gene. The CDR3 is 14 residues long. The CDR3 sequence: CASRPETGIYGYTF. DNA of the CDR3: TGTGCCAGCAGACCCGAGACAGGGATCTATGGCTACACCTTC.

The chain recombines TRBV12-3 or TRBV12-4 with TRBJ1-1; D remains unclear. V gave up 10 bases and J gave up 1 base, with 7 bases separating them. The CDR3 spans 11 residues. CDR3 residues: CAIWRNTEAFF. The CDR3 DNA sequence: TGTGCCATATGGAGGAACACTGAAGCTTTCTTT.

This chain connects TRBV9 to TRBJ1-6; no reliable D call. The CDR3 runs to 14 residues. Trimming stripped 1 base from V and 9 bases from J, with 11 bases between. Germline V gene sequence: CDR1 SGDLS, CDR2 YYNGEE. CDR3 DNA: TGTGCCAGCAGCGTATTGGACGTCCCTTCACCCCTCCACTTT. Protein: CASSVLDVPSPLHF.

V gene TRBV18 combines with J gene TRBJ1-1; D gene ambiguous. The V end was cut by 3 bases, the J end by 2 bases, with 10 bases between. The CDR3 loop spans 14 amino acids. Germline V gene data show CDR1 as KGHSH and CDR2 as LQKENI. CDR3 protein: CASSPDPGNTEAFF. The CDR3, as DNA: TGTGCCAGCTCACCCGACCCGGGTAACACTGAAGCTTTCTTT. The full variable domain, rest sourced from reference TRBV18 and TRBJ1-1, is NAGVMQNPRHLVRRRGQEARLRCSPMKGHSHVYWYRQLPEEGLKFMVYLQKENIIDESGMPKERFSAEFPKEGPSILRIQQVVRGDSAAYFCASSPDPGNTEAFFGQGTRLTVV.

This chain links TRBV2 with TRBJ2-7; 9 bases are a match to TRBD1. Germline V gives CDR1 SNHLY, CDR2 FYNNEI. V dropped 6 bases and J dropped 2; count of bases not matched to a gene: 5. The CDR3 loop spans 14 amino acids. DNA of the CDR3: TGTGCCAGCAGCCGGGACAGGGAAGCCTACGAGCAGTACTTC. This translates into CASSRDREAYEQYF. Drawing the rest from reference TRBV2 and TRBJ2-7, the complete variable domain is EPEVTQTPSHQVTQMGQEVILRCVPISNHLYFYWYRQILGQKVEFLVSFYNNEISEKSEIFDDQFSVERPDGSNFTLKIRSTKLEDSAMYFCASSRDREAYEQYFGPGTRLTVT.

V is TRBV6-4 and J is TRBJ2-1; TRBD2 matches at 14 bases. The CDR3 runs to 16 residues. Per germline, CDR1 MRHNA and CDR2 SNTAGT. V lost 2 bases to trimming and J lost 9 bases; unmatched junction nucleotides: 6. The chain's CDR3 is CASSDGTSGGLGEQFF. CDR3 bases: TGTGCCAGCAGTGACGGGACTAGCGGGGGCCTAGGTGAGCAGTTCTTC.

The gene calls are TRBV27 and TRBJ1-2, with 7 bases lining up with TRBD1. V shed 2 bases, J shed 8 bases, and the junction held 17 bases outside the gene matches. Germline V gene lookup returns CDR1 MNHEY and CDR2 SMNVEV (reference sequence). The CDR3 has 17 amino acids. The CDR3 nucleotides are TGTGCCAGCAGTTTAGAGGGAGGGGGCGCCTATTCTAGCGGCTACACCTTC. Translation: CASSLEGGGAYSSGYTF.